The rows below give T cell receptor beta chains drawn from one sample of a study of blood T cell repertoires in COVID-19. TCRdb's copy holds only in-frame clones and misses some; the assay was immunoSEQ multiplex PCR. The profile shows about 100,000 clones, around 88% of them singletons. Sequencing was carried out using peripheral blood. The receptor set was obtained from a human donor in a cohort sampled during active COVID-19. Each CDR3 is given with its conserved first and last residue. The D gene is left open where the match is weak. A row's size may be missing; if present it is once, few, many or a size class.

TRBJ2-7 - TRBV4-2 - CASSQVEMNRASGEQYF TGTGCCAGCAGCCAAGTAGAAATGAACAGGGCAAGTGGAGAGCAGTACTTC
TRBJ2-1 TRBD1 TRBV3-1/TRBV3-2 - CASSQETRTGSGEQFF TGTGCCAGCAGCCAAGAGACCCGGACAGGGTCCGGTGAGCAGTTCTTC
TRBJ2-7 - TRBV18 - CASSPDSYEQYF TGTGCCAGCTCACCTGACAGCTACGAGCAGTACTTC
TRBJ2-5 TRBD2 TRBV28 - CASSRGGGPKETQYF TGTGCCAGCAGCCGGGGCGGGGGGCCAAAGGAGACCCAGTACTTC
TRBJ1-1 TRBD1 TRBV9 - CASSVGNRGTTEAFF TGTGCCAGCAGCGTAGGAAACAGGGGGACGACTGAAGCTTTCTTT
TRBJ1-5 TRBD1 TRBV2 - CASSRTGNQPQHF TGTGCCAGCAGTAGGACAGGGAATCAGCCCCAGCATTTT
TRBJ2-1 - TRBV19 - CASSIAAGRAAGEQFF TGTGCCAGTAGTATAGCGGCAGGCCGGGCAGCGGGTGAGCAGTTCTTC
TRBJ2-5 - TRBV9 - CASSGNTQETQYF TGTGCCAGCAGCGGAAACACACAAGAGACCCAGTACTTC
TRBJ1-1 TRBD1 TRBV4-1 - CASRQTRLGQVNTEAFF TGCGCCAGCAGGCAAACCAGGCTCGGACAGGTGAACACTGAAGCTTTCTTT
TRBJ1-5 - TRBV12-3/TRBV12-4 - CASSFGENQPQHF TGTGCCAGCAGTTTCGGGGAGAATCAGCCCCAGCATTTT
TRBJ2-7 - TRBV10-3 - CAISESGRGSYEQYF TGTGCCATCAGTGAATCGGGACGGGGGTCCTACGAGCAGTACTTC
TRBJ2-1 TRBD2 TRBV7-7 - CASSLGPGLALLKNEQFF TGTGCCAGCAGCTTAGGACCGGGACTAGCGCTGCTTAAAAATGAGCAGTTCTTC
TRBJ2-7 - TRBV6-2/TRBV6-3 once CASSYLRYSYEQYF TGTGCCAGCAGTTACCTACGCTACTCCTACGAGCAGTACTTC
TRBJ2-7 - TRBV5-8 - CASSRTGSGDEQYF TGTGCCAGCAGCCGGACCGGGTCGGGGGACGAGCAGTACTTC
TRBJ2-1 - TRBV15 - CATSNFGRSSYNEQFF TGTGCCACCAGCAATTTCGGGAGAAGCTCCTACAATGAGCAGTTCTTC
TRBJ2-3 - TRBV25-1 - CASSPEIPDTQYF TGTGCCAGCAGCCCCGAGATCCCGGATACGCAGTATTTT
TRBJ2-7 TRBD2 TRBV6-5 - CASTLGTSGVYEQYF TGTGCCAGCACCTTGGGGACTAGCGGCGTCTACGAGCAGTACTTC
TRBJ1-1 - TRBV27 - CASSPTGLREAFF TGTGCCAGCAGTCCTACAGGGCTAAGGGAAGCTTTCTTT
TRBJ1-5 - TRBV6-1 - CASSEAGGREPQHF TGTGCCAGCAGTGAAGCGGGGGGGAGAGAGCCCCAGCATTTT
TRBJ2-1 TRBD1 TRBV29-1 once CSVVTGVDEQFF TGCAGCGTGGTGACAGGGGTGGATGAGCAGTTCTTC
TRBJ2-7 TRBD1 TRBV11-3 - CASSPRQGVDEQYF TGTGCCAGCAGCCCTAGACAGGGAGTAGACGAGCAGTACTTC
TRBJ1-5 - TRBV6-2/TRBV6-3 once CASSTLGGGQPQHF TGTGCCAGCAGTACTTTGGGGGGGGGACAGCCCCAGCATTTT
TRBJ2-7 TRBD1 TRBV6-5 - CASSYSFRAGGEQYF TGTGCCAGCAGTTACTCATTCCGGGCAGGGGGCGAGCAGTACTTC
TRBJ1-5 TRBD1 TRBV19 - CASSISLSDRGQPQHF TGTGCCAGTAGTATCTCCCTTTCAGACAGGGGGCAGCCCCAGCATTTT
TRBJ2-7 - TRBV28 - CASSLGRWGPDLSSYEQYF TGTGCCAGCAGTTTAGGTAGATGGGGCCCGGACCTAAGCTCCTACGAGCAGTACTTC
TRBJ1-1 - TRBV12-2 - CASRSGSEGRNMNTEAFF TGTGCAAGTCGCTCCGGGAGCGAGGGTAGAAACATGAACACTGAAGCTTTCTTT
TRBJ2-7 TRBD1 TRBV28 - CASSLSRQGRDEQYF TGTGCCAGCAGTTTATCGCGACAGGGTCGGGACGAGCAGTACTTC
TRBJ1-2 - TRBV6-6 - CASSYNADLSYGYTF TGTGCCAGCAGTTACAACGCGGATCTTAGCTATGGCTACACCTTC
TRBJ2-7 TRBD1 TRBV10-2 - CASSARQGTGEQYF TGCGCCAGCAGCGCGAGACAGGGGACGGGCGAGCAGTACTTC
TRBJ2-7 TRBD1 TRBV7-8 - CASSSPPDRGYEQYF TGTGCCAGCAGCTCCCCCCCCGACAGGGGCTACGAGCAGTACTTC
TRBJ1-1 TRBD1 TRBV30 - CAWNPPDRASEAFF TGTGCCTGGAATCCCCCAGACAGGGCTTCTGAAGCTTTCTTT
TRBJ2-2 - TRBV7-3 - CASSFRSNTGELFF TGTGCCAGCAGCTTCAGGTCGAACACCGGGGAGCTGTTTTTT
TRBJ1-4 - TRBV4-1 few CASSQVGGQKKLFF TGCGCCAGCAGCCAAGTAGGAGGACAGAAAAAACTGTTTTTT
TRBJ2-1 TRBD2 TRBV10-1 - CASPSRLAGGSYNEQFF TGCGCCAGCCCAAGCAGACTAGCGGGAGGCTCCTACAATGAGCAGTTCTTC
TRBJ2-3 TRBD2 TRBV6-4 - CASSGTSGSSDTQYF TGTGCCAGCAGCGGGACTAGCGGGAGTTCAGATACGCAGTATTTT